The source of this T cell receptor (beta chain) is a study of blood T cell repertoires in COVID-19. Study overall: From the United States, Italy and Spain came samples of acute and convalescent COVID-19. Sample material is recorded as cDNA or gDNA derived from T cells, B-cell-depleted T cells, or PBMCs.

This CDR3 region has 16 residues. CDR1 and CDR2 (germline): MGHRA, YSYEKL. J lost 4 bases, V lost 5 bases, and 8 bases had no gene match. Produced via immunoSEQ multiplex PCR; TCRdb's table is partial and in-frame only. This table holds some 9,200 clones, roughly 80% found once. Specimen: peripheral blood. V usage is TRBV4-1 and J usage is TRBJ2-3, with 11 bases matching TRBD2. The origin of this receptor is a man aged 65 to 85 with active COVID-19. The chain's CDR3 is CASSKFSGRAADTQYF. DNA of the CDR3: TGCGCCAGCAGCAAATTTAGCGGGAGGGCCGCAGATACGCAGTATTTT.